One T cell receptor (beta chain) is described in this entry. This specimen comes from a study of control samples from healthy donors and cancer patients. CDR3 size: 16 residues. J was trimmed by 6 bases and V by 0 bases; bases with no gene match: 7. CDR1 and CDR2 from the germline V gene are SGHNT and YYREEE (reference sequence). Using immunoSEQ multiplex PCR, the repertoire was profiled, and TCRdb retains in-frame clones only, with some absent. The table has roughly 120,000 clones, about 94% seen once. Sequenced sample: blood. This TCR was sampled from a man aged 25 to 40 in good health. The V and J genes are TRBV5-4 and TRBJ1-1; 11 positions match TRBD1. CDR3 in amino acids: CASSLDSGTGGAEAFF. The CDR3 nucleotides are TGTGCCAGCAGCTTGGACTCTGGGACAGGGGGTGCTGAAGCTTTCTTT.